Given below is one T cell receptor beta chain in context. A junction end diverges from the germline sequence, so it may reflect a read error. Germline CDR1 and CDR2: MDHEN and SYDVKM. This CDR3 is 14 amino acids long. This sample is drawn from a study of blood T cells in healthy people across ages. Sample-barcoded 5' priming and a J-beta primer mix drove a second PCR of roughly 7 to 11 cycles. In TCRdb, the 5' RACE reads were re-called with MiXCR into one record per CDR3 protein. The sample yields 750,000 to 950,000 distinct CDR3 sequences, roughly 29% seen once. These same records also appear under a second study, on T cells of mothers and their children.

The sequence came from a woman aged 40 to 50 in good health. The specimen sequenced was blood. The V gene is TRBV28, the J gene TRBJ2-7; TRBD2 matches at 8 bases. CDR3 protein: CAGSFTGGPYEQYF. The CDR3 nucleotides are TGTGCCGGCAGTTTTACGGGGGGGCCCTACGAGCAGTACTTC.